The rows below give T cell receptor beta chains drawn from one sample of a study of prognosis after radiotherapy for stage I lung cancer. A single record per CDR3 protein comes from TCRdb applying MiXCR to the multiplex PCR reads. The table shows some 20,000 distinct CDR3 sequences, with around 55% occurring only once. The sample here was PBMCs, taken before or after stereotactic body radiation therapy (not recorded which). These receptors all come from a donor over 45 with non-small cell lung cancer. The CDR3 runs from the conserved cysteine through the conserved F or W. D genes are given only for firm matches. A row's size may be missing; if present it is once, few, many or a size class.

j_gene	d_gene	len	v_gene	abundance	CDR3nt	CDR3aa
TRBJ2-7	.	15	TRBV5-1	.	TGCGCCAGCCATGGCGGAGCGCATCCCTCCTACGAGCAGTACTTC	CASHGGAHPSYEQYF
TRBJ2-3	.	13	TRBV7-3	.	TGTGCCAGCAGCATCCAAGGTGACAGTTTAAGGTATTTT	CASSIQGDSLRYF
TRBJ2-7	.	17	TRBV6-2/TRBV6-3	.	TGTGCCAGCACCTCACTTCAGGCGGGGGCGCTTGGACTCGAGCAGTACTTC	CASTSLQAGALGLEQYF
TRBJ2-1	TRBD1	14	TRBV6-4	many	TGTGCCAGCAGTGATGGGACAGGGAGGGCGCGGCAGTTCTTC	CASSDGTGRARQFF
TRBJ2-5	TRBD1	15	TRBV5-1	many	TGCGCCAGCAGCTTCGGGACAGGGTGGGAAGAGACCCAGTACTTC	CASSFGTGWEETQYF
TRBJ2-1	TRBD1	15	TRBV29-1	many	TGCAGCGTTGAAGAGTTTGCGACAGGGGTCAATGAGCAGTTCTTC	CSVEEFATGVNEQFF
TRBJ1-2	TRBD1	16	TRBV20-1	.	TGCAGTGCTAGAGATAGTGGGGGACAGGCCCTCTATGGCTACACCTTC	CSARDSGGQALYGYTF
TRBJ1-4	TRBD1	17	TRBV6-2/TRBV6-3	many	TGTGCCAGCAGTTACTCGAGGGGTGGGACAGCGAAGTCTGGGCTGTTTTTT	CASSYSRGGTAKSGLFF
TRBJ1-2	.	13	TRBV11-2	.	TGTGCCACCAGTGCGGGCCTCCCCTATGGCTACACCTTC	CATSAGLPYGYTF
TRBJ2-2	TRBD2	15	TRBV19	.	TGTGCCAGTAGTATTAGCGGGACTAACACCGGGGAGCTGTTTTTT	CASSISGTNTGELFF
TRBJ2-2	TRBD1	16	TRBV5-1	medium-sized	TGCGCCAGCAGCCCCGGGGACAGGGTGAACACCGGGGAGCTGTTTTTT	CASSPGDRVNTGELFF
TRBJ1-2	.	12	TRBV28	medium-sized	TGTGCCAGCAGTTTTCGGGGTTATGGCTACACCTTC	CASSFRGYGYTF
TRBJ2-2	TRBD1	15	TRBV18	many	TGTGCCAGCTCACAGACAGGGATGAACACCGGGGAGCTGTTTTTT	CASSQTGMNTGELFF
TRBJ2-3	.	11	TRBV2	.	TGTGCCAGCAGAGTAGCAGATACGCAGTATTTT	CASRVADTQYF
TRBJ2-7	TRBD1	15	TRBV2	.	TGTGCCAGCAGTGAAATGGGACAGGGTTGGTACGAGCAGTACTTC	CASSEMGQGWYEQYF
TRBJ1-2	.	14	TRBV6-1	medium-sized	TGTGCCAGCAGGGGGGACCTCCTTAACTATGGCTACACCTTC	CASRGDLLNYGYTF
TRBJ2-6	.	18	TRBV7-6	many	TGTGCCAGCAGCTCCACCGGGACGGGTAGCTCTGGGGCCAACGTCCTGACTTTC	CASSSTGTGSSGANVLTF
TRBJ2-3	TRBD2	19	TRBV20-1	.	TGCAGTGCTCATAGTGTGGCTAGCGGGAGTGGAGGGGGCACAGATACGCAGTATTTT	CSAHSVASGSGGGTDTQYF
TRBJ1-1	TRBD1	15	TRBV7-9	many	TGTGCCAGCAGCCCGTGGTCAGGGGGGAACACTGAAGCTTTCTTT	CASSPWSGGNTEAFF
TRBJ2-2	.	15	TRBV6-1	.	TGTGCCAGCACCTTTGGGACACCGAACACCGGGGATCTGTTTTTT	CASTFGTPNTGDLFF
TRBJ1-4	.	12	TRBV12-3/TRBV12-4	few	TGTGCCAGCAGTTGGGGGGATGAAAAACTGTTTTTT	CASSWGDEKLFF
TRBJ2-1	.	11	TRBV7-2	.	TGTGCCAGCAGCTTATATCCTGAGCAGTTCTTC	CASSLYPEQFF
TRBJ2-1	.	13	TRBV6-9	many	TGTGCCAGCGGAGGGTCCGGGGGTGATGAGCAGTTCTTC	CASGGSGGDEQFF
TRBJ2-1	TRBD2	16	TRBV7-9	few	TGTGCCAGCAGCTCCCCGGGACTAGCGGGAGTTAATGAGCAGTTCTTC	CASSSPGLAGVNEQFF
TRBJ2-3	.	16	TRBV6-1	.	TGTGCCAGCAGCCCCCTGGGGGGTTCCGGCTCAGATACGCAGTATTTT	CASSPLGGSGSDTQYF
TRBJ1-2	TRBD1	15	TRBV7-9	medium-sized	TGTGCCAGCAGCTCCCAGGGGGCCGGTTCCGATGGCTACACCTTC	CASSSQGAGSDGYTF
TRBJ2-5	.	13	TRBV5-1	many	TGCGCCAGCAGTATGGGGATTCAAGAGACCCAGTACTTC	CASSMGIQETQYF
TRBJ2-7	TRBD1	13	TRBV6-2/TRBV6-3	once	TGTGCCAGCAGCGCGGACAGGGACTACGAGCAGTACTTC	CASSADRDYEQYF
TRBJ2-6	TRBD2	15	TRBV28	.	TGTGCCATCGGGAGGGGGGCCCCTCGGGCCAACGTCCTGACTTTC	CAIGRGAPRANVLTF
TRBJ2-2	.	15	TRBV25-1	.	TGTGCCAGCAGTGAAGGGCTAGCGTCGGCCGGGGAGCTGTTTTTT	CASSEGLASAGELFF
TRBJ2-1	.	14	TRBV28	many	TGTGCCAGCAGCCCCGGGCTGGTTCACAATGAGCAGTTCTTC	CASSPGLVHNEQFF
TRBJ2-1	.	13	TRBV4-1	many	TGCGCCAGCACAGCTGGGACCTACAATGAGCAGTTCTTC	CASTAGTYNEQFF
TRBJ2-3	.	13	TRBV16	many	TGTGCCAGCAGCCAATCGGTCCGGGACCGGCAGTATTTT	CASSQSVRDRQYF
TRBJ1-2	.	14	TRBV28	.	TGTGCCAGCAGTCCGGTACAACAAACTGGAGGCTACACCTTC	CASSPVQQTGGYTF
TRBJ2-1	TRBD2	15	TRBV24-1	.	TGTGCCACCAGTGAGGGGACTAGTACCTACAATGAGCAGTTCTTC	CATSEGTSTYNEQFF
TRBJ2-1	.	15	TRBV7-2	.	TGTGCCAGCAGCTTAGCGCGGCGGTCCGTGAATGAGCAGTTCTTC	CASSLARRSVNEQFF
TRBJ1-1	.	15	TRBV12-3/TRBV12-4	.	TGTGCCAGCAGTGCCTCGCTAGGGTTGAACGCTGAAGCTTTCTTT	CASSASLGLNAEAFF
TRBJ2-7	.	14	TRBV11-2	.	TGTGCCAGCAGCTTACTCTGTGGGGATTACGAGCAGTACTTC	CASSLLCGDYEQYF
TRBJ2-5	.	13	TRBV28	many	TGTGCCAGCAGTTTATACCGGACAGAGACCCAGTACTTC	CASSLYRTETQYF
TRBJ1-2	.	11	TRBV27	.	TGTGCTACCACCTCGGGCTATGGCTACACCTTC	CATTSGYGYTF
TRBJ2-7	.	15	TRBV11-2	medium-sized	TGTGCCAGCAGCTTAGGGACGATCCTCTCCTACGAGCAGTACTTC	CASSLGTILSYEQYF